This T cell receptor (beta chain) was identified in a study of blood T cell repertoires in COVID-19 (dated by TCRdb to about 2020). For the study in its entirety: Samples from collaborators originated in the United States, Italy and Spain and spanned both the acute and convalescent phases of COVID-19. Where available, HLA class I and class II types were obtained from metadata supplied by the sample provider rather than from assay-based typing. Subjects who had been exposed to COVID-19, were actively infected with it, or had recovered from it provided the deeply sampled blood TCRbeta repertoires that made up the dataset. Sample metadata almost always included a de-identified subject ID, COVID-19 status, age in years and sex. The material from the prospective study consisted of cDNA or gDNA derived from T cells, B-cell-depleted T cells, or PBMCs. A freely available public database, intended as a resource for researchers studying the immune response to SARS-CoV-2, is where the repertoires were released. The samples were drawn from the first 160 participants of the ongoing ImmuneRACE study and from 1,254 subjects provided by 6 global collaborators.

Points on this clone: The specificity of this receptor is unknown. No quality values exist for individual bases; no much larger clone is one base distant.

TCRbeta CDR3 regions were amplified from genomic DNA by means of the immunoSEQ Assay, a bias-controlled multiplex PCR. In the source study's methods: Nucleated cell counts per sample were estimated from amplification of reference gene primers within the assay. To quantify the absolute abundance of each unique TCRbeta CDR3 rearrangement, sequence reads were collapsed and filtered. For each sample, productive Simpson clonality was calculated by taking the square root of Simpson's diversity index across productive rearrangements. In its TCRdb copy, this immuneACCESS table keeps in-frame sequences only and misses some clones. Where compared with another copy, unresolved V genes explain less than half of these, and the others have no known cause. V, J and clone size are those of that table, while D and trimming were read from the DNA. Across this sample there are 190,000 or so clones, with 70% to 80% seen only once. Together, the top ten hold about 13% of the sample.

Beyond this particular receptor, the publication reports: Clinical and demographic metadata were provided uncurated, with the amount varying by source and participant.

Samples from volunteer blood donors who had recovered from COVID-19 were contributed by a second Seattle source. Whole blood was collected in K2EDTA tubes by collaborating institutions according to the institutions' own protocols. Collaborator samples were shipped for TCRbeta analysis as frozen whole blood, isolated PBMCs, or DNA extracted from either sample type. According to the germline V gene, CDR1 reads KGHDR and CDR2 reads SFDVKD. V has 2 bases trimmed and J has 5 bases trimmed; junction bases matching no gene number 5. Reading from cysteine to phenylalanine, the CDR3 counts 15 amino acids. The kept DNA is CDR3 alone, 45 bases in frame from the first base.

Sample: peripheral blood. The TCR originated in a man aged 45-65 years who had recovered from COVID-19. The V and J genes are TRBV24-1 and TRBJ2-5, with 9 central nucleotides matching TRBD1. The CDR3 region reads CATSDWDRVVETQYF. The nucleotides read TGTGCCACCAGTGATTGGGACAGGGTAGTCGAGACCCAGTACTTC.